This T cell receptor beta chain is from a study of spatial heterogeneity in lung cancer. The wider study: Fewer alpha-chain than beta-chain sequences were consistently detected.

Germline V gives CDR1 LNHNV, CDR2 YYDKDF (reference sequence). CDR3 length: 14 residues. The V gene lost 0 bases and the J gene lost 7 bases, with 12 bases spanning the gap. Time point: sample taken at primary tumor resection. TCRs were sequenced from unsorted whole RNA of tumor, nontumor lung or PBMC. General study findings and limits: Mutation counts in tumors were tracked by counts of expanded intratumoral alpha and beta TCRs.

TCRdb reprocessed the 5' RACE reads with MiXCR, giving one entry per CDR3 protein. The sample shows about 30,000 distinct CDR3 sequences, around 7% of them seen only once. This clonotype came up many times. The antigen remains unidentified. This clonotype was sampled from a male donor with early-stage non-small cell lung cancer. The sequencing used lung tumor tissue, collected at surgery. V gene TRBV15 combines with J gene TRBJ2-5; D is unresolved. CDR3: CATSRDLGFGTQYF. CDR3 nucleotides: TGTGCCACCAGCAGAGATTTAGGGTTCGGGACCCAGTACTTC.